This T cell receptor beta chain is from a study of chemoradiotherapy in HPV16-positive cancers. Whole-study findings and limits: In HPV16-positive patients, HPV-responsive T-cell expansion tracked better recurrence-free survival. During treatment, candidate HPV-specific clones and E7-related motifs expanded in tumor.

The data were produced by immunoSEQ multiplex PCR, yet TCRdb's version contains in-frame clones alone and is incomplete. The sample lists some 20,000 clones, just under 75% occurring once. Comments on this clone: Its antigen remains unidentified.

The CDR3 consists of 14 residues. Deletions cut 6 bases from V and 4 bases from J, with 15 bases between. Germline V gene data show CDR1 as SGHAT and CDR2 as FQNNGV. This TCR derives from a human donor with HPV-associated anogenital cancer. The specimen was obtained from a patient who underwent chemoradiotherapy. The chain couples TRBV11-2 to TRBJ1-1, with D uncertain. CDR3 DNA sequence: TGTGCCAGCAGTCTTAGACTCGCGACCACTGAAGCTTTCTTT. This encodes CASSLRLATTEAFF.